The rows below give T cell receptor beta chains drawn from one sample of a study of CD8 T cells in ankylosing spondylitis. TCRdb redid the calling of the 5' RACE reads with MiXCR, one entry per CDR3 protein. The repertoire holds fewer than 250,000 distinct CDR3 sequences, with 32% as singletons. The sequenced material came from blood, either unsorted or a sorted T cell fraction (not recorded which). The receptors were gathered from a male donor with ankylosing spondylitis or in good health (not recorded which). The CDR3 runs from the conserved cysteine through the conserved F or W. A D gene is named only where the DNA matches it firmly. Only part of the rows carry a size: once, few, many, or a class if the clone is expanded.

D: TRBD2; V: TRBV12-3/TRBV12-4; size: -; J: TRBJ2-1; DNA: TGTGCCAGCAGTTCCTACGGGGGGGGCAACAATGAGCAGTTCTTC; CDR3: CASSSYGGGNNEQFF
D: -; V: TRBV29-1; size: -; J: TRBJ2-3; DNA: TGCAGCGTGGAGGGGTCTGGGTTCACAGATACGCAGTATTTT; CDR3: CSVEGSGFTDTQYF
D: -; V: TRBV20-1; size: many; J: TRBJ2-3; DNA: TGCAGTGCTGGATCTCTCACGGCTCCTAGCACAGATACGCAGTATTTT; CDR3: CSAGSLTAPSTDTQYF
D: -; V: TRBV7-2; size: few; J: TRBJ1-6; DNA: TGTGCCGTCCCTTTAGAGGGACACTGGTCCTATAATTCACCCCTCCACTTT; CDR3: CAVPLEGHWSYNSPLHF
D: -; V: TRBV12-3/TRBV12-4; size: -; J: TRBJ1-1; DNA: TGTGCCAGCAGTATCCTGTCGGCAGGGGACACTGAAGCTTTCTTT; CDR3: CASSILSAGDTEAFF
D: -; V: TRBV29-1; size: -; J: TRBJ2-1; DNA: TGCAGCGTTCTTGTATTGACAGACCTGAACAATGAGCAGTTCTTC; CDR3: CSVLVLTDLNNEQFF
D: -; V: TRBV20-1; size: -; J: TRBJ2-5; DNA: TGCAGTGCTAGTCCTGGGTTGGAGGAGACCCAGTACTTC; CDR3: CSASPGLEETQYF
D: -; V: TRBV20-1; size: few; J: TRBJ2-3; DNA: TGCAGTGCTAGGCGGCAGGGCAGCACAGATACGCAGTATTTT; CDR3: CSARRQGSTDTQYF
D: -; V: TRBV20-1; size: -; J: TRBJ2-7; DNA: TGCAGTGCTCTGACGGAGACCTACGAGCAGTACTTC; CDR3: CSALTETYEQYF
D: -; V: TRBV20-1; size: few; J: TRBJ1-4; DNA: TGCAGTGCTAGAGATGAGGACTGGAATGAAAAACTGTTTTTT; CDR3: CSARDEDWNEKLFF
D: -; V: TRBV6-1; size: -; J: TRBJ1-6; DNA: TGTGCCAGCAGTACCCGGACAGCCTACTATAATTCACCCCTCCACTTT; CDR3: CASSTRTAYYNSPLHF
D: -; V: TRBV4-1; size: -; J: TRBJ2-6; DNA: TGCGCCAGCAGCCATTTAGGAGTTTCTGGGGCCAACGTCCTGACTTTC; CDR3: CASSHLGVSGANVLTF
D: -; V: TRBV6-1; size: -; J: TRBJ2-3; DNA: TGTGCCAGCAGTCCGGCTAGCGAGGCGGGGGCCTACAAAGATACGCAGTATTTT; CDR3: CASSPASEAGAYKDTQYF
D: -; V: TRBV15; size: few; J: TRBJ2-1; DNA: TGTGCCACCAGCAGCCGTCAGGCCTGGGAGCAGTTCTTC; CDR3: CATSSRQAWEQFF
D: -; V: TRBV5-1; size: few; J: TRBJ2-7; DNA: TGCGCCAGCAGCTTGGGCCTAGAAGGGGGTGAGCAGTACTTC; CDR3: CASSLGLEGGEQYF
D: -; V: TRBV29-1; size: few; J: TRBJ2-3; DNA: TGCAGCGTTGAAGGGAAGCTTCTGGGTACGCAGTATTTT; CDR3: CSVEGKLLGTQYF
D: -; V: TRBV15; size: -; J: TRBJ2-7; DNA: TGTGCCACCAGCTCCATCTGGGACCCACGCTACGAGCAGTACTTC; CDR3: CATSSIWDPRYEQYF
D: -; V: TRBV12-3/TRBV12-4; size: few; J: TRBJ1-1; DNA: TGTGCCAGCAGTGTTGGACGGCTGAACACTGAAGCTTTCTTT; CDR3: CASSVGRLNTEAFF
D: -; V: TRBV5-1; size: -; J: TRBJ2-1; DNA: TGCGCCAGCAGCTTGTGGAACAATGAGCAGTTCTTC; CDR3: CASSLWNNEQFF
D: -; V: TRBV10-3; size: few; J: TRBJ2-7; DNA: TGTGCCATCAGTGAGGAGGGGTCCTACGAGCAGTACTTC; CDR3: CAISEEGSYEQYF
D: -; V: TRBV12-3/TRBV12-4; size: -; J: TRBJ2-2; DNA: TGTGCCAGCAGTTTTAGAAGCGGACTCGCGAACACCGGGGAGCTGTTTTTT; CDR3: CASSFRSGLANTGELFF
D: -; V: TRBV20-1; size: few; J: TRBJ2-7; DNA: TGCAGTGCTCCCAGGCCAACATCCTACGAGCAGTACTTC; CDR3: CSAPRPTSYEQYF
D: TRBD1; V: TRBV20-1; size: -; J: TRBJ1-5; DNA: TGCAGTGCTGCGGGACAGGGTGTTCAGCCCCAGCATTTT; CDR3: CSAAGQGVQPQHF
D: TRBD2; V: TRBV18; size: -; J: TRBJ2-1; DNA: TGTGCCAGCTCACCGAAACTAGCGGGGTACAATGAGCAGTTCTTC; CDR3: CASSPKLAGYNEQFF
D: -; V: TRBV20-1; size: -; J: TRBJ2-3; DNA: TGCAGTGCTCCACTAAGAGGACTACCGACGCAGTATTTT; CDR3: CSAPLRGLPTQYF
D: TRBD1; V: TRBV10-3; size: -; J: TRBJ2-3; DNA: TGTGCCATCAGTGATAGGGGGCGCGTAACAGATACGCAGTATTTT; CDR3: CAISDRGRVTDTQYF
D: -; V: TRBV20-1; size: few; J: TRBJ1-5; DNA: TGCAGTGCTAGAGTGGGGGGAATGAGCAATCAGCCCCAGCATTTT; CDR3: CSARVGGMSNQPQHF
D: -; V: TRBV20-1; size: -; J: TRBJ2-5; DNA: TGCAGTGCTGGAACCCCGGCTAGCGTTGAGACCCAGTACTTC; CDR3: CSAGTPASVETQYF
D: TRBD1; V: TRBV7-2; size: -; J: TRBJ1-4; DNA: TGTGCCAGCAGCTTAAGGGGGCTTCGCAGTGAAAAACTGTTTTTT; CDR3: CASSLRGLRSEKLFF
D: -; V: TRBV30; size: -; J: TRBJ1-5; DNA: TGTGCCTGGAGTGTAGGAAGCAATCAGCCCCAGCATTTT; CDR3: CAWSVGSNQPQHF
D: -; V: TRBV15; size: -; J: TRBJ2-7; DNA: TGTGCCACCAGCAGCGACAGTGGCCTCTACGAGCAGTACTTC; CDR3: CATSSDSGLYEQYF
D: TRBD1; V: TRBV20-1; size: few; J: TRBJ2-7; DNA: TGCAGTGCTGGACAGGATACCTACGAGCAGTACTTC; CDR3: CSAGQDTYEQYF
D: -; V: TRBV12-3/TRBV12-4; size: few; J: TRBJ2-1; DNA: TGTGCCAGCAGTGGGACCTTAGACAATGAGCAGTTCTTC; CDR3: CASSGTLDNEQFF
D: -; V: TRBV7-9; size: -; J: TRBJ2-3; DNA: TGTGCCAGCAGCCCGGACGTCCCTCCTAGCACAGATACGCAGTATTTT; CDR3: CASSPDVPPSTDTQYF
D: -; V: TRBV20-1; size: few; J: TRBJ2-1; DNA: TGCAGTGCGAGCACAGGGATGCGGGTGGATGAGCAGTTCTTC; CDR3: CSASTGMRVDEQFF
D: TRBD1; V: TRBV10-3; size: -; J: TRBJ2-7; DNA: TGTGCCATCGTCCGGGACAGGGAGGTCGACGAGCAGTACTTC; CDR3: CAIVRDREVDEQYF
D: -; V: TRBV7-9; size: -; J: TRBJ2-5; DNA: TGTGCCAGCAGCTTCCGGGACCCAGAGACCCAGTACTTC; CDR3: CASSFRDPETQYF
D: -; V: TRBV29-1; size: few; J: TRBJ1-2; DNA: TGCAGCGTGAATGCCGGGGGCTATGGCTACACCTTC; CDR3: CSVNAGGYGYTF
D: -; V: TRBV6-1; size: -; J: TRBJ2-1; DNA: TGTGCCAGCAGTCAGACGCGGTTGGGGGAGCAGTTCTTC; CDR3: CASSQTRLGEQFF
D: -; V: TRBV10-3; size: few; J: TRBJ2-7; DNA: TGTGCCATCAGTGATCCCCTCTTAGCCTCCTACGAGCAGTACTTC; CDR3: CAISDPLLASYEQYF
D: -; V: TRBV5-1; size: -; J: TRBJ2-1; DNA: TGCGCCAGCAGCTTAGACCGGGAGAGTTACAATGAGCAGTTCTTC; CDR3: CASSLDRESYNEQFF
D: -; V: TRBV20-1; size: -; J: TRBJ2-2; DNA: TGCAGTGCTGTGGGCGGGGCGAACACCGGGGAGCTGTTTTTT; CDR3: CSAVGGANTGELFF
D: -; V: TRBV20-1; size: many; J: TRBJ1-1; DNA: TGCAGTGCTAGAACGGGGGGGAACACTGAAGCTTTCTTT; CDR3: CSARTGGNTEAFF
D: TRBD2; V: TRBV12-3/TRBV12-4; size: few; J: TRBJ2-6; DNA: TGTGCCAGCAGTACTAGCGCTGGGGCCAACGTCCTGACTTTC; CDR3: CASSTSAGANVLTF
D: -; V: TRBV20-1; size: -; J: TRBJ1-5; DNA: TGCAGTGCTAGATGGGATGGCAATCAGCCCCAGCATTTT; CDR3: CSARWDGNQPQHF